One TCR beta chain is described in this entry. This clone appeared a single time. Its recognized antigen is unknown. No clone much larger than this one lies a single base away; base qualities are absent. The source of the sample is a study of blood T cell repertoires in COVID-19 (dated by TCRdb to the early 2020s). Some background on the complete study: The collaborator samples originated in the United States, Italy and Spain and spanned the acute and convalescent phases of COVID-19. The samples were drawn from the first 160 participants of the ongoing ImmuneRACE study and from 1,254 subjects provided by 6 global collaborators. Nearly every sample came with metadata listing a de-identified subject ID, COVID-19 status, age in years and sex. Subjects who had been exposed to COVID-19, were actively infected with it, or had recovered from it provided the deeply sampled blood TCRbeta repertoires that made up the dataset. The material from the prospective study consisted of cDNA or gDNA derived from T cells, B-cell-depleted T cells, or PBMCs. Where HLA class I and class II types were available, the types were taken from metadata supplied by the sample provider, not from assay-based typing. The repertoires were made available in a free public database intended to serve as a resource for research on the immune response to SARS-CoV-2.

Collaborating institutions collected whole blood in K2EDTA tubes following their own protocols. Collaborator samples were shipped for TCRbeta analysis as frozen whole blood, isolated PBMCs, or DNA extracted from either sample type. TCRbeta CDR3 regions were amplified from genomic DNA by means of the immunoSEQ Assay, a bias-controlled multiplex PCR. The authors' analysis ran thus. The number of nucleated cells in each sample was estimated by amplification of reference gene primers within the assay. Sequence reads were collapsed and filtered to measure the absolute abundance of every unique TCRbeta CDR3 rearrangement. For each sample, productive Simpson clonality was calculated by taking the square root of Simpson's diversity index across productive rearrangements. Here the immuneACCESS table is served through TCRdb, limited to in-frame sequences with V and J called. Missing clones are a known gap in these copies; in checked studies unresolved V genes cover under half, and the rest lacks a known reason. V and J calls plus clone size are reproduced from that table; the DNA served to infer D and trimming. The sample contains about 68,000 clones, roughly 85% of them found a single time. About 23% of the sample lies in the top ten.

Points the paper makes about the study in general: The amount of clinical and demographic metadata varied by source and participant and was provided uncurated.

The germline V end is reduced by 3 bases and the J end by 3 bases; junction bases left unmatched: 13. From a lookup of the germline V gene, CDR1 and CDR2 are SGDLS and YYNGEE. From its cysteine to its phenylalanine, the CDR3 spans 17 amino acids. Only the CDR3 portion is preserved as DNA: 51 bases, with reading frame beginning at the first base. Material for sequencing was peripheral blood. The receptor's source is a man aged 45 to 65 with acute or convalescent COVID-19. This chain is built from TRBV9 and TRBJ2-3, with 7 bases in between that match TRBD2. The DNA sequence follows: TGTGCCAGCAGCGCTTCCCAGGTGGGGGGGATGACAGATACGCAGTATTTT. It codes for CASSASQVGGMTDTQYF.